This T cell receptor (beta chain) was profiled in a study of identical twins. Study results and caveats: Out-of-frame alpha sequences shared by twins were enriched for low generation probability. Cross-sectional statistical analysis was relied on for the conclusions, without the same donors being followed.

Through template switching, a universal primer site was introduced, and the cDNA contained unique molecular identifiers. TCRdb used MiXCR to reprocess the 5' RACE reads, holding one entry per CDR3 protein. Among roughly 290,000 distinct CDR3 sequences, less than 9.5% were seen once, and the ten largest hold about 7.1%. Every donor was a healthy Caucasian. In this sample, this clonotype turned up a few times. What it recognizes is unknown. The CDR3 has 15 residues. In germline, CDR1 is KGHDR, CDR2 SFDVKD. V lost 1 base and J 0 bases, leaving 6 bases between the germline ends. In addition, the sample was reused for a study of yellow fever vaccine responses in identical twins.

The chain combines TRBV24-1 with TRBJ2-1; unclear D gene. Sequenced material: CD8+ T cells sorted from blood. The receptor comes from a woman aged 18-29 years in good health. The CDR3 DNA follows: TGTGCCACCAGTGATTTTAAAACCTCCTACAATGAGCAGTTCTTC. Its protein is CATSDFKTSYNEQFF.